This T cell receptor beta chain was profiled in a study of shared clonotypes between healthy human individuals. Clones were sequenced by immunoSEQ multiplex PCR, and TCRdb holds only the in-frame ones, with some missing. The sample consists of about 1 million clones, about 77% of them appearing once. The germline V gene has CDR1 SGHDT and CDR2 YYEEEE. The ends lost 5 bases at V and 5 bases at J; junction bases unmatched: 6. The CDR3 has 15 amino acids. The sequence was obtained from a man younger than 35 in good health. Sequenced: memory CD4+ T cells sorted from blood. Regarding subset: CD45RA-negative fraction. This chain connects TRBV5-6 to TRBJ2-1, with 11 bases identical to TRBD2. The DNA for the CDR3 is TGTGCCAGCAGGCTACCGGGACTAGCGGACAATGAGCAGTTCTTC. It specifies CASRLPGLADNEQFF.